The rows below give T cell receptor beta chains drawn from one sample of a study of neoadjuvant nivolumab and ipilimumab in lung cancer. The protocol was immunoSEQ multiplex PCR, while the TCRdb copy is restricted to in-frame clones and leaves out a portion. The sample has roughly 39,000 clones, about 88% seen once. Here the sequenced sample was peripheral blood, taken before neoadjuvant nivolumab, alone or with ipilimumab. These receptors were obtained from an adult with non-small cell lung cancer. CDR3s include the opening cysteine and the closing phenylalanine or tryptophan. The order of the fields is D gene, clone size, V gene, J gene, CDR3 protein, CDR3 DNA. The D gene is left open where the match is weak. Clone sizes are given selectively: once, few, many, or a class where the clone is expanded.

-	few	TRBV6-5	TRBJ1-2	CASSLDSYYGYTF	TGTGCCAGCAGTTTGGACAGCTACTATGGCTACACCTTC
-	-	TRBV7-2	TRBJ1-1	CASSAWGGRGTEAFF	TGTGCCAGCAGCGCGTGGGGGGGAAGAGGGACTGAAGCTTTCTTT
-	-	TRBV30	TRBJ1-2	CAWSPRGTEYGYTF	TGTGCCTGGAGTCCTCGCGGGACGGAGTATGGCTACACCTTC
-	-	TRBV4-2	TRBJ2-7	CASSQSGPYEQYF	TGTGCCAGCAGCCAGTCCGGGCCCTACGAGCAGTACTTC
-	-	TRBV16	TRBJ1-5	CASSPSGGQPQHF	TGTGCCAGCAGCCCCTCGGGGGGTCAGCCCCAGCATTTT
TRBD1	-	TRBV10-3	TRBJ2-2	CATRQGVTGELFF	TGTGCCACGCGACAGGGGGTTACCGGGGAGCTGTTTTTT
TRBD2	-	TRBV2	TRBJ2-1	CASSGTSGVNEQFF	TGTGCCAGCAGTGGGACTAGCGGGGTTAATGAGCAGTTCTTC
TRBD1	-	TRBV10-2	TRBJ1-2	CATEDRGLNYGYTF	TGCGCCACCGAGGACAGGGGGCTTAACTATGGCTACACCTTC
-	-	TRBV5-6	TRBJ1-4	CASSLAEGRAEKLFF	TGTGCCAGCAGCTTGGCCGAGGGGCGAGCTGAAAAACTGTTTTTT
TRBD1	-	TRBV2	TRBJ1-5	CASSGTGGGNQPQHF	TGTGCCAGCAGTGGGACAGGGGGCGGCAATCAGCCCCAGCATTTT
TRBD2	-	TRBV30	TRBJ2-5	CAWSGGRGLQETQYF	TGTGCCTGGAGTGGAGGGAGGGGCCTTCAAGAGACCCAGTACTTC
TRBD1	-	TRBV6-4	TRBJ2-3	CASSEGGSTDTQYF	TGTGCCAGCAGTGAAGGGGGCAGCACAGATACGCAGTATTTT
-	few	TRBV10-3	TRBJ1-2	CAISEKWDGYTF	TGTGCCATCAGTGAGAAGTGGGATGGCTACACCTTC
TRBD2	-	TRBV7-2	TRBJ2-5	CASIPTRREWQTQYF	TGTGCCAGCATACCAACCAGGCGGGAGTGGCAGACCCAGTACTTC
-	-	TRBV6-5	TRBJ2-5	CASSYSSGHPQETQYF	TGTGCCAGCAGTTACTCGAGTGGACACCCCCAAGAGACCCAGTACTTC
TRBD2	-	TRBV5-4	TRBJ2-2	CASSLVRGVNTGELFF	TGTGCCAGCAGCTTGGTCCGGGGGGTGAACACCGGGGAGCTGTTTTTT
-	few	TRBV6-5	TRBJ2-5	CASSPIQRAETQYF	TGTGCCAGCAGTCCCATCCAGCGGGCAGAGACCCAGTACTTC
-	-	TRBV5-1	TRBJ1-1	CASSSVGEWSTEAFF	TGCGCCAGCAGCTCGGTCGGGGAGTGGAGCACTGAAGCTTTCTTT
TRBD2	-	TRBV5-4	TRBJ2-7	CASSRTRFSTYEQYF	TGTGCCAGCAGCCGGACTAGATTCTCTACCTACGAGCAGTACTTC
TRBD1	-	TRBV18	TRBJ1-1	CASSQTGVTEAFF	TGTGCCAGCTCCCAGACAGGGGTCACTGAAGCTTTCTTT
TRBD1	-	TRBV4-1	TRBJ1-2	CASSQGQGANYGYTF	TGCGCCAGCAGCCAAGGACAGGGGGCTAACTATGGCTACACCTTC
-	-	TRBV5-1	TRBJ1-2	CASSSGGSGGNYGYTF	TGCGCCAGCAGCTCGGGAGGATCGGGGGGGAACTATGGCTACACCTTC
-	-	TRBV20-1	TRBJ2-7	CSARYGKQYF	TGCAGTGCCAGGTACGGGAAGCAGTACTTC
-	once	TRBV7-9	TRBJ1-2	CASSLDSGYTF	TGTGCCAGCAGCTTAGATTCTGGCTACACCTTC
TRBD1	-	TRBV18	TRBJ1-4	CASSPTPGTGNEKLFF	TGTGCCAGCTCACCAACACCAGGGACAGGGAACGAAAAACTGTTTTTT